This TCR beta chain was captured by sequencing in a study of control samples from healthy donors and cancer patients. The data were produced by immunoSEQ multiplex PCR, yet TCRdb's version contains in-frame clones alone and is incomplete. The sample lists more than 95,000 clones; around 87% were seen once. The CDR3 has 14 amino acids. Germline-derived CDR1 and CDR2 are KGHDR and SFDVKD. The V end was cut by 2 bases, the J end by 2 bases, with 8 bases between. This receptor was identified in a man in his forties or fifties in good health. Sequenced sample: blood. The chain has TRBV24-1 and TRBJ1-2, with D possibly matching TRBD1 (6 bases). CDR3 bases: TGTGCCACCAGTGATTACAGGGTGAACTATGGCTACACCTTC. This sequence encodes CATSDYRVNYGYTF.